What follows describes a single T cell receptor beta chain. CDR3 length: 15 amino acids. Trimming shortened V by 1 base and J by 0 bases, and 7 bases separated the two germline ends. CDR1 LGHNA and CDR2 YSLEER come from the germline V gene. These data belong to a study of OX40 agonist ivuxolimab in advanced cancers. Background on the study: Dosing consisted of intravenous ivuxolimab at 0.01 to 10 mg/kg every 2 weeks. Allowance was made for prior anti-PD-1, anti-PD-L1 or anti-CTLA-4 therapy, and around 41% had some.

Clones were read by immunoSEQ multiplex PCR, and TCRdb kept only the in-frame ones, dropping some. This sample yields tens of thousands of clones, of which over 80% are seen a single time; approximately 8.6% belongs to the top ten. The receptor's source is an adult with an advanced solid tumor such as melanoma, head and neck, liver or kidney cancer. The chain carries TRBV4-3 and TRBJ2-1; no firm D call. The input for sequencing was CD4+ or CD8+ T cells sorted from blood, taken in a trial of the OX40 agonist ivuxolimab. The CDR3 bases are TGCGCCAGCAGCCAAGTTCAGAGCTCCTACAATGAGCAGTTCTTC. This translates into CASSQVQSSYNEQFF.